These 19 T cell receptor beta chains were sequenced from one sample in a study of CD8 T cells in Susac syndrome. An amount of RNA that ranged from about 0.45 to 1 ug was reverse transcribed with random hexamers. Each CDR3 protein is one row after TCRdb ran MiXCR on the immunoSEQ multiplex PCR reads. The sample includes roughly 150,000 distinct CDR3 sequences, 95% to 96% of them seen just once. Sequencing input: CD8+ T cells from PBMCs. Source of these receptors: a human donor with multiple sclerosis.

The gene calls are TRBV30 and TRBJ2-7; D possibly uses TRBD1 or TRBD2 (5 bases each). The CDR3 sequence is 14 residues long. Trimming took 3 bases from V and 2 from J, leaving 14 bases between them. Germline assignment: CDR1 GTSNPN and CDR2 SVGIG (reference sequence). The CDR3 nucleotides read TGTGCCTGGAGAGGCCGGGACCTAGCCTACGAGCAGTACTTC. It translates to CAWRGRDLAYEQYF.

The chain is built from TRBV7-2 and TRBJ2-7, with 13 bases identical to TRBD2. The CDR3 is 16 residues long. The V gene end was trimmed by 4 bases and the J gene end by 4 bases; junction bases not matched to a gene: 7. CDR1 is SGHTA, CDR2 FQGNSA, per germline. The CDR3 region is CASSSRTSGGGYEQYV. Written as DNA, the CDR3 is TGTGCCAGCAGCTCGCGGACTAGCGGGGGTGGGTACGAGCAGTACGTC.

V and J are TRBV20-1 and TRBJ1-1; weak D call: TRBD1 (5 bases). The CDR3 sequence is 13 residues long. Trimming took 6 bases from V and 5 from J, leaving 16 bases between them. The germline V gene has CDR1 DFQATT and CDR2 SNEGSKA (reference sequence). CDR3 nucleotides: TGCAGTGCCGTACGACAGCCGAAGACTGAAGCTTTCTTT. Its translation is CSAVRQPKTEAFF.

The V and J genes are TRBV12-3 or TRBV12-4 and TRBJ1-2; D unresolved. V gave up 6 bases and J gave up 2 bases, with 16 bases separating them. The CDR3 extends over 15 amino acids. The CDR3 DNA is TGTGCCAGCAGCCGATTTCTGGCGGACAACTATGGCTACACCTTC. It yields the protein CASSRFLADNYGYTF.

The chain carries TRBV27 and TRBJ2-7; D may be TRBD2 (6 bases). Germline V gene sequence: CDR1 MNHEY, CDR2 SMNVEV (reference sequence). The CDR3 has 14 amino acids. V gave up 4 bases and J gave up 7 bases, with 17 bases separating them. The CDR3 loop reads CASSWGGTGVEQYF. CDR3 nucleotide sequence: TGTGCCAGCAGTTGGGGAGGCACGGGGGTTGAGCAGTACTTC.

The V gene is TRBV25-1, the J gene TRBJ2-7; 7 bases agree with TRBD1. J was trimmed by 1 base and V by 4 bases; bases with no gene match: 4. This CDR3 contains 14 residues. Germline CDR1 MGHDK, CDR2 SYGVNS. The CDR3 reads CASSAWDSSYEQYF. The CDR3 nucleotides read TGTGCCAGCAGTGCGTGGGACAGTTCCTACGAGCAGTACTTC.

This clonotype was seen only once. This chain connects TRBV19 to TRBJ1-2; D not certain. The V end lost 7 bases, the J end lost 5 bases, and 5 bases lay between the germline ends. The length of the CDR3 is 10 residues. Germline-derived CDR1 and CDR2 are LNHDA and SQIVND (reference sequence). The CDR3 bases are TGTGCCAGTATGGGATATGGCTACACCTTC. Encoded protein: CASMGYGYTF.

This clonotype appeared a single time. This chain uses TRBV6-5 with TRBJ1-5; D unresolved. Trimming took off 8 bases at V and 0 bases at J, with 14 bases between the two ends. This CDR3 has 15 residues. CDR1 and CDR2 (germline): MNHEY, SVGAGI. CDR3 protein: CASAPDGVSNQPQHF. The DNA for the CDR3 is TGTGCCAGCGCCCCGGACGGAGTTAGCAATCAGCCCCAGCATTTT.

The chain joins TRBV5-1 to TRBJ1-2; 7 bases match TRBD1. This CDR3 has 15 amino acids. Trimming took 4 bases from V and 6 from J; bases not matched to a gene: 12. Germline lookup yields CDR1 SGHRS and CDR2 YFSETQ. Written as DNA, the CDR3 is TGCGCCAGCAGCATCGACAGGGAGTTCCCGGATGGCTACACCTTC. Amino acids: CASSIDREFPDGYTF.

The V and J genes are TRBV5-6 and TRBJ1-5; no clear D gene. Germline V gene data show CDR1 as SGHDT and CDR2 as YYEEEE. Trimming took 0 bases from V and 1 from J, leaving 8 bases between them. CDR3 length: 15 amino acids. The CDR3 sequence: CASSLGAGSNQPQHF. CDR3 sequence (DNA): TGTGCCAGCAGCTTGGGGGCGGGGAGCAATCAGCCCCAGCATTTT. The complete variable domain, with remaining parts taken from reference TRBV5-6 and TRBJ1-5, reads DAGVTQSPTHLIKTRGQQVTLRCSPKSGHDTVSWYQQALGQGPQFIFQYYEEEERQRGNFPDRFSGHQFPNYSSELNVNALLLGDSALYLCASSLGAGSNQPQHFGDGTRLSIL.

The chain combines TRBV20-1 with TRBJ2-7, with D hard to call. This CDR3 comprises 11 residues. The germline CDR1 and CDR2 sequences are DFQATT and SNEGSKA (reference sequence). V dropped 4 bases and J dropped 3 bases, with 7 bases sitting between them. The chain's CDR3 is CSATPGYEQYF. The CDR3 DNA sequence: TGCAGTGCTACCCCAGGCTACGAGCAGTACTTC.

The J gene is TRBJ2-1, the V gene TRBV4-2, with D unclear. Germline values: CDR1 LGHNA, CDR2 YNFKEQ. V lost 0 bases and J lost 7, with 13 bases in between. The CDR3 consists of 15 residues. CDR3 region: CASSQESPKVNEQFF. CDR3 nucleotides: TGTGCCAGCAGCCAAGAATCCCCGAAAGTAAATGAGCAGTTCTTC.

This rearrangement joins TRBV7-2 to TRBJ2-7; D gene uncertain. V lost 1 base and J 2 bases, leaving 9 bases between the germline ends. The germline gives CDR1 SGHTA, CDR2 FQGNSA. The CDR3 extends over 14 amino acids. The CDR3 DNA sequence: TGTGCCAGCAGCTTAGTGGCAGAGGCCTACGAGCAGTACGTC. Protein: CASSLVAEAYEQYV.

With regard to this clonotype: The DNA is left out, because the CDR3 cannot be placed on it with certainty; the CDR3 is given as TCRdb lists it. The chain is built from TRBV19 and TRBJ1-2; TRBD1 is taken as the D call from the table, unchecked against the DNA. Germline CDR1 and CDR2: LNHDA and SQIVND (reference sequence). The CDR3 is 12 residues long, counting both termini. The CDR3 sequence is CAPRRYHCFYTF.

This clonotype was recorded once. The V gene is TRBV7-9, the J gene TRBJ2-1; a weak D match, TRBD2 (5 bases). The CDR3 covers 11 residues. From germline, CDR1 is SEHNR and CDR2 FQNEAQ (reference sequence). Trimming cost V 9 bases and J 9 bases, with 12 bases left between them. The CDR3 DNA reads as TGTGCCAGTTCACCTGCGGGTGAGCAGTTCTTC. Translated, it gives CASSPAGEQFF.

The V gene is TRBV27, the J gene TRBJ2-7, with D possibly TRBD1 on 5 matching bases. The V end lost 5 bases, the J end lost 5 bases, and 19 bases lay between the germline ends. Germline CDR1 and CDR2: MNHEY and SMNVEV (reference sequence). CDR3 size: 15 residues. CDR3 nucleotide sequence: TGTGCCAGCAGTCGGGCTTTTCCTGGGGCCGACGAGCAGTACTTC. The encoded protein is CASSRAFPGADEQYF.

The chain joins TRBV7-2 to TRBJ1-2; D not resolved. Germline V gene data show CDR1 as SGHTA and CDR2 as FQGNSA. The CDR3 runs 12 residues. V lost 8 bases to trimming and J lost 4 bases, with 11 bases between them. CDR3 nucleotides: TGTGCCAGCCCTGTCCGAGGCTATGGCTACACCTTC. Translating it yields CASPVRGYGYTF.

The V call is TRBV7-2, the J call TRBJ2-7, with 8 positions matching TRBD2. The V gene end was trimmed by 5 bases and the J gene end by 6 bases; junction bases not matched to a gene: 9. CDR1 is SGHTA and CDR2 is FQGNSA in the germline V gene. This CDR3 comprises 14 residues. The CDR3 spells CASSPSGRAGEQYF. The DNA of the CDR3 is TGTGCCAGCAGCCCCTCCGGGAGGGCAGGCGAGCAGTACTTC.

This clonotype was recorded a few times. CDR3 sequence (DNA): TGTGCCAGCAGCTTAGACAGTACCTACGAGCAGTACTTC. It specifies CASSLDSTYEQYF. The chain recombines TRBV7-6 with TRBJ2-7; D gene ambiguous. The CDR3 runs to 13 residues. Trimming pared 1 base from V and 2 bases from J, leaving 6 bases between. The V gene's germline CDR1 is SGHVS and CDR2 FNYEAQ.